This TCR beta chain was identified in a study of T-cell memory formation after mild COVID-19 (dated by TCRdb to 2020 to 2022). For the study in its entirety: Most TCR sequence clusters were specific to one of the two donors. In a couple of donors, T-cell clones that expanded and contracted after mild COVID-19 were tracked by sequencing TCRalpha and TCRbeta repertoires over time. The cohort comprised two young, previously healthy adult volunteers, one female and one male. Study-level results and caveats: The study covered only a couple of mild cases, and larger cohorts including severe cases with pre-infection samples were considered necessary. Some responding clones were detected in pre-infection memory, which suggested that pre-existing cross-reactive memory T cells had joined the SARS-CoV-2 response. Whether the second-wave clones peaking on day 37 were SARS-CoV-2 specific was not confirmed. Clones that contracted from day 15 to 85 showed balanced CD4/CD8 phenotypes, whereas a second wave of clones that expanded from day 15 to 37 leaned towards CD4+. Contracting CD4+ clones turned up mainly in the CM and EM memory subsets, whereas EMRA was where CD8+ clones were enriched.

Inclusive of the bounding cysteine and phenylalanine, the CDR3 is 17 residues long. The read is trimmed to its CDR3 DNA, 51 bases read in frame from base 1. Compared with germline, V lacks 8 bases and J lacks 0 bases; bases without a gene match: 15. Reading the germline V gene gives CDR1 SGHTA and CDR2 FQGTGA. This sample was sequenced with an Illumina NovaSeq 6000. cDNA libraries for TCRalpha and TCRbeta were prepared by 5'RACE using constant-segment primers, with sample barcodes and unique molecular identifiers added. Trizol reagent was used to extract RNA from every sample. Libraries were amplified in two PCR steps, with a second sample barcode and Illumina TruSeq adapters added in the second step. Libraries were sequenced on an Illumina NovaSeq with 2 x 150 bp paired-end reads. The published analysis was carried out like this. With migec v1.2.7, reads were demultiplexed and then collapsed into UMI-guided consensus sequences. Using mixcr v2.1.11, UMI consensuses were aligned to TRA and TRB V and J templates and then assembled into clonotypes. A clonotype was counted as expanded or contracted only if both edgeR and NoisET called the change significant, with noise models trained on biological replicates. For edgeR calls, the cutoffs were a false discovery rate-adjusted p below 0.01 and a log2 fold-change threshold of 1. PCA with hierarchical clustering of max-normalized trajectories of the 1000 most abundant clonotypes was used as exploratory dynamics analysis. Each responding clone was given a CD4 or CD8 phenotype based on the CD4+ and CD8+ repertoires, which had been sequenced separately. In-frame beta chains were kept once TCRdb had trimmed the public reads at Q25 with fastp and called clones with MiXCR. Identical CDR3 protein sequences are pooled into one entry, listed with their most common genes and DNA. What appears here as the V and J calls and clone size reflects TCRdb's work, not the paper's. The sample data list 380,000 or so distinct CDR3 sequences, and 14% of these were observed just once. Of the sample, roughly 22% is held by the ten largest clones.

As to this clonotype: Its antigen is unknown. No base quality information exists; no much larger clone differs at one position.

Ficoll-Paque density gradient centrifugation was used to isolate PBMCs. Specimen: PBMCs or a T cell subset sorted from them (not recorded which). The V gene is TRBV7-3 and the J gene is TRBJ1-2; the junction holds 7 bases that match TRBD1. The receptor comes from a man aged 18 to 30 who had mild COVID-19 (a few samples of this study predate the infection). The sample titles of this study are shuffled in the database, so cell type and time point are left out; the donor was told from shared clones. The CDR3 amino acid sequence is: CASPQGGRKHTNYGYTF. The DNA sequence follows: TGTGCCAGCCCCCAAGGGGGCAGGAAACATACTAACTATGGCTACACCTTC.